The next 23 T cell receptor beta chains were all read from a single sample in a study of blood T cell repertoires in COVID-19. Only in-frame clones appear in the TCRdb table, and some are missing; sequencing was by immunoSEQ multiplex PCR. In the table there are over 300,000 clones, 90% of which are singletons. The sequenced sample was peripheral blood. Receptors were obtained from a man aged 18 to 29 with active or convalescent COVID-19.

The V call is TRBV28, the J call TRBJ2-7; 9 bases line up with TRBD1. Looked up from germline, CDR1 is MDHEN and CDR2 is SYDVKM. Trimming at V came to 6 bases and at J to 3 bases, leaving 9 bases not matched to a gene. This CDR3 comprises 15 residues. The CDR3 here is CASSETGTGLYEQYF. The CDR3 bases are TGTGCCAGCAGCGAAACCGGGACAGGGCTCTACGAGCAGTACTTC. Using reference TRBV28 and TRBJ2-7 for the parts outside the CDR3, the full variable domain is DVKVTQSSRYLVKRTGEKVFLECVQDMDHENMFWYRQDPGLGLRLIYFSYDVKMKEKGDIPEGYSVSREKKERFSLILESASTNQTSMYLCASSETGTGLYEQYFGPGTRLTVT.

The CDR3 reads CASSRNGQDTEAFF. For the CDR3, the DNA is TGTGCCAGCAGCCGAAACGGACAGGACACTGAAGCTTTCTTT. The V and J genes are TRBV3-1 (or the pseudogene TRBV3-2) and TRBJ1-1, with 7 nucleotides matching TRBD1. CDR1 and CDR2 (germline): LGHDT, YNNKEL (reference sequence). The J segment lost 3 bases and the V segment lost 4 bases, leaving 5 bases of the junction unmatched. This CDR3 spans 14 amino acids.

The chain couples TRBV7-8 to TRBJ2-7; possibly TRBD1 for D (5 bases). The V gene lost 5 bases and the J gene lost 0 bases, with 14 bases spanning the gap. The CDR3 consists of 15 residues. Germline loops: CDR1 SGHVS, CDR2 FQNEAQ. In DNA, the CDR3 is TGTGCCAGCAGCCCCTCCTTGGGGCCCTCCTACGAGCAGTACTTC. It encodes CASSPSLGPSYEQYF.

The table lists this clone with a few counts. V is TRBV7-2 and J is TRBJ2-3, with 11 bases lining up with TRBD2. The CDR3 consists of 17 residues. Trimming at V came to 3 bases and at J to 4 bases, leaving 9 bases not matched to a gene. Germline CDR1 is SGHTA and CDR2 is FQGNSA. The CDR3 DNA reads TGTGCCAGCAGCTTGCTCCCCGTAGCGGGAGGGGCAGATACGCAGTATTTT. Translated: CASSLLPVAGGADTQYF.

V is TRBV11-3 and J is TRBJ2-7, with D perhaps matching TRBD1 (6 bases). The CDR3 covers 13 residues. Germline V gene lookup returns CDR1 SGHNT and CDR2 YENEEA. V dropped 5 bases and J dropped 7 bases, with 15 bases sitting between them. The CDR3 nucleotides are TGTGCCAGCAGCCCTACAGGGTTCGGGGAGCAGTACTTC. Translated, it gives CASSPTGFGEQYF.

This rearrangement joins TRBV5-1 to TRBJ1-2; no clear D gene. CDR3 length: 14 amino acids. Germline CDR1 is SGHRS and CDR2 is YFSETQ. V lost 1 base and J lost 8, with 15 bases in between. The DNA of the CDR3 is TGCGCCAGCAGCTTGTTGGGAGGTACGAACGGCTACACCTTC. Translating it yields CASSLLGGTNGYTF.

The J gene is TRBJ2-7, the V gene TRBV6-5; D is undetermined. Trimming left V 10 bases short and J 2 bases short, with 12 bases between. This CDR3 is built from 12 residues. Germline CDR1 is MNHEY and CDR2 is SVGAGI. This CDR3 is CATSARTYEQYF. For the CDR3, the DNA is TGTGCCACCTCAGCGAGGACCTACGAGCAGTACTTC.

The J gene is TRBJ1-2, the V gene TRBV19; 9 bases agree with TRBD1. Unmatched junction bases numbered 4, after V lost 11 bases and J lost 3 bases. The CDR3 runs to 12 residues. Looked up from germline, CDR1 is LNHDA and CDR2 is SQIVND (reference sequence). The CDR3 DNA reads as TGTGCCGGGTGGGACAGGGACTATGGCTACACCTTC. Protein: CAGWDRDYGYTF. The full variable domain, with the rest looked up from reference TRBV19 and TRBJ1-2, is DGGITQSPKYLFRKEGQNVTLSCEQNLNHDAMYWYRQDPGQGLRLIYYSQIVNDFQKGDIAEGYSVSREKKESFPLTVTSAQKNPTAFYLCAGWDRDYGYTFGSGTRLTVV.

The chain uses TRBV28 and TRBJ1-5; 7 bases agree with TRBD1. V was clipped by 5 bases and J by 3 bases; unmatched bases: 7. The germline CDR1 and CDR2 sequences are MDHEN and SYDVKM. The CDR3 runs to 15 residues. CDR3 nucleotides: TGTGCCAGCAGTCCGAGGGGGCAGACCAATCAGCCCCAGCATTTT. This translates into CASSPRGQTNQPQHF.

There are many counts of this clone. The CDR3 DNA reads as TGTGCCAGCAGTGAATCGCGGCTCCAAGAGACCCAGTACTTC. Translating gives CASSESRLQETQYF. This sequence joins TRBV2 and TRBJ2-5; no reliable D call. CDR1 is SNHLY and CDR2 is FYNNEI in the germline V gene. There are 14 residues in the CDR3. V lost 2 bases to trimming and J lost 1 base, with 8 bases between them.

This chain uses TRBV4-1 with TRBJ2-4, with 7 bases aligning to TRBD1. This CDR3 is 16 amino acids long. Germline CDR1 is MGHRA and CDR2 is YSYEKL. With 1 base clipped from V and 8 bases from J, the junction kept 11 bases outside the gene matches. DNA of the CDR3: TGCGCCAGCAGCCAAGGGTGGGACAGTCCGAAGGACATTCAGTACTTC. Translated: CASSQGWDSPKDIQYF.

Turning to this clone: Distinct nucleotide sequences in the sample also encode this CDR3. The CDR3 reads CASSQEGATEQFF. As DNA, the CDR3 is TGCGCCAGCAGCCAAGAAGGGGCTACTGAGCAGTTCTTC. The chain carries TRBV4-3 and TRBJ2-1, with D possibly being TRBD1 (5 bases). Germline-derived CDR1 and CDR2 are LGHNA and YSLEER. Trimming left V 0 bases short and J 9 bases short, with 9 bases between. The CDR3 is 13 residues long.

The chain has TRBV28 and TRBJ1-5; unclear D gene. V lost 10 bases, J lost 11 bases, and 21 bases lay in between. Germline V gives CDR1 MDHEN, CDR2 SYDVKM. The CDR3 runs to 13 residues. In nucleotides, the CDR3 is TGTGCCACAGCAAGGAGATCCTATCGATCCCAGCATTTT. Protein product: CATARRSYRSQHF.

The chain uses TRBV10-3 and TRBJ2-7, with 14 bases matching TRBD2. Germline lookup yields CDR1 ENHRY and CDR2 SYGVKD. V shed 4 bases, J shed 2 bases, and the junction held 10 bases outside the gene matches. The CDR3 runs 18 residues. CDR3 in DNA: TGTGCCATCAGTGGGACTAGCGGGAGGCCCTCCGTGACCTACGAGCAGTACTTC. As protein: CAISGTSGRPSVTYEQYF.

V gene TRBV7-3 combines with J gene TRBJ1-1, with a tentative D call TRBD1 (6 bases). CDR1 is SGHTA, CDR2 FQGTGA, per germline. The CDR3 spans 14 residues. The V and J ends lost 2 bases and 4 bases respectively, with 11 bases between them. CDR3 amino acids: CASSLDRQATEAFF. Here the CDR3 DNA reads TGTGCCAGCAGCTTAGATAGACAGGCCACTGAAGCTTTCTTT.

This clone was observed once. This chain connects TRBV12-2 to TRBJ2-3; the table names TRBD1, a call not compared with the DNA. TRBV12-2 is termed a pseudogene. This CDR3 spans 14 amino acids. The CDR3: CAKPKGDGTDTQYF. CDR3 sequence (DNA): TGTGCAAAGCCGAAGGGGGATGGTACAGATACGCAGTATTTT.

V is TRBV29-1 and J is TRBJ2-1; a weak D match, TRBD1 (5 bases). This CDR3 contains 12 residues. Germline V gives CDR1 SQVTM, CDR2 ANQGSEA. Here the CDR3 reads CRTESSYNEQFF. As DNA, the CDR3 is TGCAGGACAGAGAGCTCCTACAATGAGCAGTTCTTC.

V gene TRBV7-2 combines with J gene TRBJ2-7; 7 nucleotides agree with TRBD1. The CDR3 covers 16 residues. Trimming cost V 2 bases and J 1 base; bases outside gene matches: 8. CDR1 SGHTA and CDR2 FQGNSA come from the germline V gene. The CDR3: CASSLIVTGSSYEQYF. The CDR3 DNA is TGTGCCAGCAGCTTAATAGTGACAGGGTCTTCCTACGAGCAGTACTTC.

The gene calls are TRBV4-3 and TRBJ1-2; 7 bases align to TRBD1. With V trimmed by 3 bases and J by 2 bases, 9 bases remained unmatched. Germline-derived CDR1 and CDR2 are LGHNA and YSLEER. The CDR3 covers 16 residues. For the CDR3, the DNA is TGCGCCAGCAGCCACGACACCCGACAGGGAAACTATGGCTACACCTTC. This encodes CASSHDTRQGNYGYTF.

The chain carries TRBV5-1 and TRBJ1-1, with 10 nucleotides matching TRBD1. This CDR3 is built from 15 residues. From germline, CDR1 is SGHRS and CDR2 YFSETQ. V gave up 3 bases and J gave up 6 bases; unmatched junction bases: 8. CDR3 sequence (DNA): TGCGCCAGCAGCTCGGGACAGGGGAATGTCGCTGAAGCTTTCTTT. Translation gives CASSSGQGNVAEAFF. Together with reference TRBV5-1 and TRBJ1-1, the CDR3 gives the full variable domain: KAGVTQTPRYLIKTRGQQVTLSCSPISGHRSVSWYQQTPGQGLQFLFEYFSETQRNKGNFPGRFSGRQFSNSRSEMNVSTLELGDSALYLCASSSGQGNVAEAFFGQGTRLTVV.

The J gene is TRBJ1-2, the V gene TRBV9; no firm D call. Germline V gene sequence: CDR1 SGDLS, CDR2 YYNGEE. The CDR3 has 11 residues. The V gene lost 3 bases and the J gene lost 5 bases, with 5 bases spanning the gap. CDR3 sequence reads: CASSDRYGYTF. Here the CDR3 DNA reads TGTGCCAGCAGCGACAGATATGGCTACACCTTC.

This sequence joins TRBV29-1 and TRBJ2-7; tentative D call: TRBD1 (6 bases). CDR3 size: 15 residues. Germline V gene lookup returns CDR1 SQVTM and CDR2 ANQGSEA. Trimming pared 0 bases from V and 2 bases from J, leaving 14 bases between. CDR3 coding DNA: TGCAGCGTTGAAGATCGACAGGTCGGAGCCTACGAGCAGTACTTC. Encoded protein: CSVEDRQVGAYEQYF.

This chain uses TRBV28 with TRBJ2-7; 10 nucleotides match TRBD2. This CDR3 has 15 residues. V was clipped by 5 bases and J by 5 bases; unmatched bases: 9. Germline lookup yields CDR1 MDHEN and CDR2 SYDVKM. The CDR3 region is CASSPAGLAENEQYF. The CDR3 DNA sequence: TGTGCCAGCAGTCCCGCCGGACTAGCGGAGAACGAGCAGTACTTC.